The clone carrying this T cell receptor beta chain was picked up many times. Its antigen remains unidentified. The source of the sample is a study of human T cells and chemical hapten exposure. Whole-study context: Chiefly female patients presented with alopecia areata, totalis or universalis.

Time point denoted: pre-sensitization, week 0. Treatment here: therapeutic diphenylcyclopropenone sensitization with weekly scalp DPC. Blood draws preceded each patch test application. Study-wide results and caveats: Expanded TCRs showed more large CDR3 clusters than pre-sensitization or healthy control sets. Because all patients had alopecia, their immune responses might differ from healthy ones.

MiXCR was run by TCRdb on the RACE reads, yielding one entry per CDR3 protein. The sample carries roughly 380,000 distinct CDR3 sequences, approximately 5% recorded once. The CDR3 runs 17 residues. Trimming took 3 bases from V and 4 from J; bases not matched to a gene: 11. Germline CDR1 reads MGHDK; CDR2 reads SYGVNS. This specimen was whole blood, taken in connection with sensitization to the hapten diphenylcyclopropenone (DPC). The TCR comes from a woman aged 45 to 65 with alopecia areata. Some clones in this sample may be carry-over from other donors' samples. The chain carries TRBV25-1 and TRBJ2-2; TRBD2 aligns across 7 bases. The CDR3 nucleotides are TGTGCCAGCAGTGAGGTCAAGGGAGGGGCGTCCACCGGGGAGCTGTTTTTT. The encoded protein is CASSEVKGGASTGELFF. The variable domain in full, with the rest retrieved from reference TRBV25-1 and TRBJ2-2, is EADIYQTPRYLVIGTGKKITLECSQTMGHDKMYWYQQDPGMELHLIHYSYGVNSTEKGDLSSESTVSRIRTEHFPLTLESARPSHTSQYLCASSEVKGGASTGELFFGEGSRLTVL.